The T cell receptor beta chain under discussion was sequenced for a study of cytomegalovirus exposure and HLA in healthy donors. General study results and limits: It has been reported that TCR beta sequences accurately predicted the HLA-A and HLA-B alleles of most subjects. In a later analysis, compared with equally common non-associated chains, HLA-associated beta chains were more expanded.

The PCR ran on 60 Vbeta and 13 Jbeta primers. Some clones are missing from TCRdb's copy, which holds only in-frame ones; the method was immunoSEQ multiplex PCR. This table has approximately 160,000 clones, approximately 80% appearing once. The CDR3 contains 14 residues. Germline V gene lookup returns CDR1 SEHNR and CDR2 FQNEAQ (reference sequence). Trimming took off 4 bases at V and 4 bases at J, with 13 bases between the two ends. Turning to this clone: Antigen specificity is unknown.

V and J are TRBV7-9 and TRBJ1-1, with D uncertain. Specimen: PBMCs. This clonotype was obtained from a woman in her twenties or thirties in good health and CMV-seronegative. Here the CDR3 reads CASSSPDMRTEAFF. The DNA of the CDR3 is TGTGCCAGCAGCTCCCCTGATATGCGCACTGAAGCTTTCTTT. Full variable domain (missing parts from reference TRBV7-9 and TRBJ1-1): DTGVSQNPRHKITKRGQNVTFRCDPISEHNRLYWYRQTLGQGPEFLTYFQNEAQLEKSRLLSDRFSAERPKGSFSTLEIQRTEQGDSAMYLCASSSPDMRTEAFFGQGTRLTVV.